These 14 T cell receptor beta chains were all obtained from the same sample, sequenced in a study of monozygotic twins with inflammatory bowel disease. TCRdb processed the 5' RACE reads again and assigns one entry to each CDR3 protein, with no DNA. The table gives approximately 160,000 distinct CDR3 sequences; the top ten clones make up under 3.5% of it. The sample taken for sequencing was blood. The receptor source for this set is a human donor with ulcerative colitis or Crohn's disease, or a healthy co-twin of an affected twin (not recorded which).

This clonotype is medium-sized by frequency. This sequence joins TRBV4-2 and TRBJ2-7; TCRdb's assignment of TRBD1 cannot be checked, as there is no DNA. This CDR3 comprises 13 residues. Germline lookup yields CDR1 LGHNA and CDR2 YNFKEQ. CDR3 region: CASSQVGDNEQYF.

The V gene is TRBV28, the J gene TRBJ2-1; TCRdb's D gene call, TRBD2, goes unchecked for lack of DNA. CDR1 MDHEN and CDR2 SYDVKM come from the germline V gene. This CDR3 is built from 18 residues. The CDR3 protein is CASSLWGLAGGPYNEQFF.

The rearrangement links TRBV29-1 to TRBJ1-2; TCRdb gives TRBD1 as the D gene, but with no DNA this cannot be confirmed. This CDR3 region has 13 residues. Germline assignment: CDR1 SQVTM and CDR2 ANQGSEA. CDR3 sequence: CSVDGSGRAGYTF.

The chain joins TRBV28 to TRBJ1-1. This CDR3 spans 13 amino acids. Germline CDR1 MDHEN, CDR2 SYDVKM. The CDR3 loop reads CASSLRVSTEAFF.

The chain employs TRBV25-1 and TRBJ2-3. This CDR3 is built from 14 residues. The germline CDR1 and CDR2 sequences are MGHDK and SYGVNS. The CDR3 loop is CASSEYKPTDTQYF.

The chain employs TRBV24-1 and TRBJ2-2; TCRdb indicates TRBD1, and absent DNA this call remains unverified. The CDR3 spans 15 residues. CDR1 and CDR2 (germline): KGHDR, SFDVKD. The CDR3 is CATGGQASNTGELFF.

The chain uses TRBV5-4 and TRBJ1-1; absent DNA, TCRdb's TRBD1 call cannot be checked. The CDR3 is 13 amino acids. Germline V gene data show CDR1 as SGHNT and CDR2 as YYREEE (reference sequence). The CDR3: CASSRDGLTEAFF.

The rearrangement links TRBV9 to TRBJ2-2; the TRBD1 assignment by TCRdb is unverifiable without DNA. Germline lookup yields CDR1 SGDLS and CDR2 YYNGEE. This CDR3 comprises 14 residues. This CDR3 reads CASSVEGTTGELFF.

V gene TRBV10-3 combines with J gene TRBJ2-2; with no DNA, the TCRdb D assignment of TRBD1 cannot be verified. Germline loops: CDR1 ENHRY, CDR2 SYGVKD. This CDR3 contains 16 residues. The CDR3 spells CAISKTGTANTGELFF.

CDR3 amino acids: CASSPGEAGYTF. This chain joins TRBV12-3 or TRBV12-4 and TRBJ1-2; TCRdb lists TRBD1, though no DNA is available to test this call. The CDR3 contains 12 residues.

The rearrangement joins TRBV7-2 to TRBJ2-5; the TCRdb call, TRBD1, lacks DNA for checking. This CDR3 is built from 15 residues. Germline loops: CDR1 SGHTA, CDR2 FQGNSA. The chain's CDR3 is CASSLGGPTQETQYF.

The rearrangement links TRBV9 to TRBJ2-1. The CDR3 length is 15 residues. Per the germline V gene, CDR1 is SGDLS and CDR2 is YYNGEE. CDR3 protein: CASSVTSGYRNEQFF.

This chain connects TRBV7-2 to TRBJ1-3; TCRdb gives TRBD1 as the D gene, but with no DNA this cannot be confirmed. The CDR3 is made up of 15 amino acids. Germline V gene lookup returns CDR1 SGHTA and CDR2 FQGNSA. The chain's CDR3 is CASSLDRFSGNTIYF.

V and J are TRBV2 and TRBJ1-4. Germline assignment: CDR1 SNHLY and CDR2 FYNNEI. The CDR3 contains 15 residues. CDR3 amino acids: CASSVEGARNEKLFF.